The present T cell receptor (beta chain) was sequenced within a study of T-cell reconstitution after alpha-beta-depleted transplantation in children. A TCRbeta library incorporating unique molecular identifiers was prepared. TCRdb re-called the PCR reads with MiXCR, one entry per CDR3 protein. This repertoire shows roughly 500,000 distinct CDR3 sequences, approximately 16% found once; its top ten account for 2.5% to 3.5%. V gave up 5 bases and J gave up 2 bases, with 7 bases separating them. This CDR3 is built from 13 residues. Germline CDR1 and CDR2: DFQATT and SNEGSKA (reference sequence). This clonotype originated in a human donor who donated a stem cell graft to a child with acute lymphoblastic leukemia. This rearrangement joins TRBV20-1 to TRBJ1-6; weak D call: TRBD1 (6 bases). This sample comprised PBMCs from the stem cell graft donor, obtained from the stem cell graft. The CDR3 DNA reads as TGCAGTGCTCGGGACACCTATAATTCACCCCTCCACTTT. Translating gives CSARDTYNSPLHF.